This is a list of T cell receptor beta chains from one sample in a study of T cell clonotyping in hematopoietic cell transplantation. Produced via immunoSEQ multiplex PCR; TCRdb's table is partial and in-frame only. In the table there are 10,000 to 15,000 clones, about half of which are singletons. Sequencing was carried out using peripheral blood mononuclear cells. These receptors were taken from a man aged 50 to 60 in good health. Some clones in this sample may be carry-over from other donors' samples. Each CDR3 is given with its conserved first and last residue. The order of the fields is CDR3 DNA, CDR3 protein, V gene, clone size, J gene, D gene. D genes are given only for firm matches. For some rows the clone size is stated as once, few or many, or as a class when expanded; others skip it.

DNA: TGCGCCAGCAGCCAAGATCAGGCGTATCAGCCCCAGCATTTT; CDR3: CASSQDQAYQPQHF; V: TRBV4-1; size: NA; J: TRBJ1-5; D: NA
DNA: TGTGCCAGCAGACAAGGGACTTTCTACACCGGGGAGCTGTTTTTT; CDR3: CASRQGTFYTGELFF; V: TRBV6-5; size: NA; J: TRBJ2-2; D: NA
DNA: TGTGCCTGGATTGGACAGGGTGGCATCTATGGCTACACCTTC; CDR3: CAWIGQGGIYGYTF; V: TRBV30; size: few; J: TRBJ1-2; D: TRBD1
DNA: TGTGCTAGCAGCTTAAGGACAGGGAGGCCAGATACGCAGTATTTT; CDR3: CASSLRTGRPDTQYF; V: TRBV7-7; size: NA; J: TRBJ2-3; D: TRBD1
DNA: TGTGCCAGCAGCTTAGCGCTTGGGGGAACTAATGAAAAACTGTTTTTT; CDR3: CASSLALGGTNEKLFF; V: TRBV7-2; size: NA; J: TRBJ1-4; D: NA
DNA: TGTGCCTGGAGTCGGACTAGCGGGGGAGAGACCCAGTACTTC; CDR3: CAWSRTSGGETQYF; V: TRBV30; size: NA; J: TRBJ2-5; D: TRBD2
DNA: TGTGCCAGCAGTTTACGTTGGGATGGGGGTCAAGAGACCCAGTACTTC; CDR3: CASSLRWDGGQETQYF; V: TRBV7-2; size: NA; J: TRBJ2-5; D: NA
DNA: TGTGCCAGCGCCCAGTTTGGGGTGGAAAAACTGTTTTTT; CDR3: CASAQFGVEKLFF; V: TRBV27; size: NA; J: TRBJ1-4; D: NA
DNA: TGTGCCAGCAGTAGCGGGAGGGCCTCCGGGGAGCTGTTTTTT; CDR3: CASSSGRASGELFF; V: TRBV5-6; size: NA; J: TRBJ2-2; D: TRBD2
DNA: TGCGCCAGCAGCCAAGTCGCATCGAGCTACGAGCAGTACTTC; CDR3: CASSQVASSYEQYF; V: TRBV4-1; size: NA; J: TRBJ2-7; D: NA
DNA: TGTGCCAGCAGCTCCGACGGGGACAGGGAGGCCGATACGCAGTATTTT; CDR3: CASSSDGDREADTQYF; V: TRBV5-8; size: NA; J: TRBJ2-3; D: TRBD1
DNA: TGTGCCAGCGGGATTCCGGGACAGGGTAATCAGCCCCAGCATTTT; CDR3: CASGIPGQGNQPQHF; V: TRBV2; size: NA; J: TRBJ1-5; D: TRBD1
DNA: TGTGCCAGCAGCTTGGGGGGCGCGGGGGCGCAAGAGACCCAGTACTTC; CDR3: CASSLGGAGAQETQYF; V: TRBV7-9; size: NA; J: TRBJ2-5; D: NA
DNA: TGTGCCAGCAGCCCCGGCAGCGTAACGGGGCTCCAAGAGACCCAGTACTTC; CDR3: CASSPGSVTGLQETQYF; V: TRBV14; size: few; J: TRBJ2-5; D: NA
DNA: TGTGCCAGCGCGTCTAGCGGGACTATCTACAATGAGCAGTTCTTC; CDR3: CASASSGTIYNEQFF; V: TRBV6-5; size: few; J: TRBJ2-1; D: TRBD2
DNA: TGTGCCAGCAGTTTCCTCGGGACAGTTCATGGCTACACCTTC; CDR3: CASSFLGTVHGYTF; V: TRBV28; size: NA; J: TRBJ1-2; D: TRBD1
DNA: TGTGCCTGGCGGACAGGGCTGGGCAATCAGCCCCAGCATTTT; CDR3: CAWRTGLGNQPQHF; V: TRBV30; size: NA; J: TRBJ1-5; D: TRBD1
DNA: TGCGCCAGCAGCTTTGTGAGGGACCCCGTGAACCAAGAGACCCAGTACTTC; CDR3: CASSFVRDPVNQETQYF; V: TRBV5-1; size: NA; J: TRBJ2-5; D: NA
DNA: TGTGCCAGCAGTGCCTGGGGCTTGGGGCAGCCCCAGCATTTT; CDR3: CASSAWGLGQPQHF; V: TRBV9; size: few; J: TRBJ1-5; D: NA
DNA: TGTGCCAGTAGTCCCGACAGATGGGGCCAAGGGGGCTACACCTTC; CDR3: CASSPDRWGQGGYTF; V: TRBV19; size: few; J: TRBJ1-2; D: NA
DNA: TGTGCCAGCAGTCCAGGGGGTAGCGGGCTCTTCTACGAGCAGTACTTC; CDR3: CASSPGGSGLFYEQYF; V: TRBV9; size: NA; J: TRBJ2-7; D: NA
DNA: TGCGCCAGCAGTCTGACGGTGACCTACGAGCAGTACTTC; CDR3: CASSLTVTYEQYF; V: TRBV5-1; size: once; J: TRBJ2-7; D: NA
DNA: TGCAGCGTTGAAGGGAGTTCCCACGAGCAGTACTTC; CDR3: CSVEGSSHEQYF; V: TRBV29-1; size: few; J: TRBJ2-7; D: NA
DNA: TGTGCCAGCAATCGGGAGCCGGGACTAGCGGGAGGATGGCACTTC; CDR3: CASNREPGLAGGWHF; V: TRBV7-8; size: few; J: TRBJ2-7; D: TRBD2
DNA: TGTGCCATCAGTGAGCGGGGGAGGACCCAAGAGACCCAGTACTTC; CDR3: CAISERGRTQETQYF; V: TRBV10-3; size: NA; J: TRBJ2-5; D: NA
DNA: TGTGCTGGTCGGACAGGGGGAGGAGAGACCCAGTACTTC; CDR3: CAGRTGGGETQYF; V: TRBV30; size: NA; J: TRBJ2-5; D: TRBD1
DNA: TGTGCCTGGAGTAGGCGGGATGAGCAGTTCTTC; CDR3: CAWSRRDEQFF; V: TRBV30; size: NA; J: TRBJ2-1; D: NA
DNA: TGTGCCAGCAGTTTATCGCCAGGCACAGGAGCCAAAAACATTCAGTACTTC; CDR3: CASSLSPGTGAKNIQYF; V: TRBV28; size: NA; J: TRBJ2-4; D: NA
DNA: TGTGCCAGCAGCTTGGAAGGGCCGGGAAACTATGGCTACACCTTC; CDR3: CASSLEGPGNYGYTF; V: TRBV5-6; size: NA; J: TRBJ1-2; D: NA
DNA: TGTGCCAGCAGCGTAGTGAGCGGGAGTGGGCAAGAGACCCAGTACTTC; CDR3: CASSVVSGSGQETQYF; V: TRBV9; size: NA; J: TRBJ2-5; D: TRBD2